Below, 28 T cell receptor beta chains from the same sample are listed, as sequenced in a study of T cell repertoires in ileal Crohn's disease. The time point here: neoterminal ileum biopsy at postoperative endoscopy, about 6 months after surgery. Measured with immunoSEQ multiplex PCR; TCRdb has only the in-frame clones, and not every one. The sample consists of more than 15,000 clones, roughly 72% of them appearing once. The sequenced sample was ileal tissue. The receptors come from an adult with Crohn's disease.

This rearrangement joins TRBV2 to TRBJ1-2, with a possible D match to TRBD1 (6 bases). Deletions cut 5 bases from V and 4 bases from J, with 14 bases between. In germline, CDR1 is SNHLY, CDR2 FYNNEI. This CDR3 has 14 amino acids. The CDR3 region is CASSTDSRRYGYTF. As DNA, the CDR3 is TGTGCCAGCAGTACGGACAGCAGACGCTATGGCTACACCTTC.

V is TRBV25-1 and J is TRBJ1-1; weak D call: TRBD1 (6 bases). V lost 1 base and J lost 2, with 8 bases in between. This CDR3 region has 14 residues. Germline V lookup: CDR1 MGHDK, CDR2 SYGVNS. CDR3 bases: TGTGCCAGCAGTGAATGGGGGCAAAACACTGAAGCTTTCTTT. It is translated as CASSEWGQNTEAFF.

The chain is built from TRBV30 and TRBJ2-7; D is undetermined. CDR1 is GTSNPN and CDR2 is SVGIG in the germline V gene (reference sequence). The germline V and J ends were trimmed by 0 bases and 6 bases, with 3 bases remaining between them. The CDR3 spans 10 residues. This CDR3 is CAWSVGEQYF. DNA of the CDR3: TGTGCCTGGAGTGTCGGCGAGCAGTACTTC. Full variable domain (missing parts from reference TRBV30 and TRBJ2-7): SQTIHQWPATLVQPVGSPLSLECTVEGTSNPNLYWYRQAAGRGLQLLFYSVGIGQISSEVPQNLSASRPQDRQFILSSKKLLLSDSGFYLCAWSVGEQYFGPGTRLTVT.

The chain joins TRBV4-1 to TRBJ1-1; D gene ambiguous. Germline CDR1 is MGHRA and CDR2 is YSYEKL. The germline V and J ends were trimmed by 2 bases and 1 base, with 8 bases remaining between them. CDR3 size: 14 residues. The CDR3 bases are TGCGCCAGCAGCCAAAAGGGAGCGAACACTGAAGCTTTCTTT. Its protein product is CASSQKGANTEAFF.

The J gene is TRBJ1-5, the V gene TRBV27, with D perhaps TRBD1 (5 bases). Trimming removed 3 bases at V and 2 bases at J, with 14 bases between. The CDR3 has 16 residues. Germline V gene lookup returns CDR1 MNHEY and CDR2 SMNVEV (reference sequence). The CDR3 reads CASSFSSGGGNQPQHF. The CDR3 DNA reads TGTGCCAGCAGTTTCTCCTCCGGGGGGGGCAATCAGCCCCAGCATTTT.

The rearrangement links TRBV30 to TRBJ2-3; 10 nucleotides align to TRBD2. The CDR3 contains 16 residues. Germline CDR1 GTSNPN, CDR2 SVGIG (reference sequence). V lost 3 bases and J lost 2; bases outside the gene matches: 8. The CDR3 region is CAWRPWTSGYTDTQYF. The CDR3 nucleotides read TGTGCCTGGAGACCATGGACTAGCGGATACACAGATACGCAGTATTTT.

The rearrangement uses TRBV19 and TRBJ1-2; D perhaps matches TRBD1 (5 bases). The CDR3 extends over 15 amino acids. Trimming stripped 3 bases from V and 0 bases from J, with 11 bases between. CDR1 and CDR2 from the germline V gene are LNHDA and SQIVND (reference sequence). CDR3 region: CASSIPGRANYGYTF. CDR3 in DNA: TGTGCCAGTAGTATTCCCGGCAGGGCTAACTATGGCTACACCTTC.

J is TRBJ2-1 and V is TRBV5-6; a possible D gene is TRBD1 (6 bases). This CDR3 is 17 amino acids long. Deletions cut 1 base from V and 0 bases from J, with 14 bases between. From germline, CDR1 is SGHDT and CDR2 YYEEEE. The CDR3 DNA reads as TGTGCCAGCAGCTTGTCCGAGGCGGACAGCTCCTACAATGAGCAGTTCTTC. It is translated as CASSLSEADSSYNEQFF.

V and J are TRBV18 and TRBJ2-3; a weak D match, TRBD2 (6 bases). CDR1 and CDR2 from the germline V gene are KGHSH and LQKENI. The CDR3 has 15 amino acids. V was shortened by 2 bases and J by 4 bases, with 13 bases between the two germline ends. The CDR3 here is CASSPRREVSDTQYF. CDR3 coding DNA: TGTGCCAGCTCACCAAGGCGGGAAGTTTCAGATACGCAGTATTTT.

J is TRBJ1-3 and V is TRBV5-1, with unresolved D. The CDR3 spans 12 residues. Trimming left V 0 bases short and J 15 bases short, with 13 bases between. In germline, CDR1 is SGHRS, CDR2 YFSETQ. The CDR3 DNA reads TGCGCCAGCAGCTTGGAGGGAGGGCCCAGATATTTT. Translated, it gives CASSLEGGPRYF.

V is TRBV29-1 and J is TRBJ1-3; D unresolved. The CDR3 runs 11 residues. Trimming removed 6 bases at V and 3 bases at J, with 6 bases between. Per germline, CDR1 SQVTM and CDR2 ANQGSEA. The CDR3 nucleotides are TGCAGCGTCCTGTTTGGAAACACCATATATTTT. Protein product: CSVLFGNTIYF.

The chain carries TRBV5-1 and TRBJ1-2; 8 bases are shared with TRBD1. V gave up 4 bases and J gave up 6 bases; unmatched junction bases: 5. CDR1 and CDR2 from the germline V gene are SGHRS and YFSETQ. The CDR3 consists of 13 residues. The CDR3 bases are TGCGCCAGCAGCGCGGGACAGGAGCATGGCTACACCTTC. Amino acid sequence: CASSAGQEHGYTF.

CDR3 loop: CASSLDPPGSQFF. Written as DNA, the CDR3 is TGTGCCAGCAGCTTAGATCCCCCGGGATCACAGTTCTTC. This chain connects TRBV11-3 to TRBJ2-1; D is perhaps TRBD2 (5 bases). Looked up from germline, CDR1 is SGHNT and CDR2 is YENEEA. Trimming left V 0 bases short and J 13 bases short, with 13 bases between. The CDR3 is 13 residues long.

This clone is a singleton in its sample. V and J are TRBV9 and TRBJ2-6; D may be TRBD1 (6 bases). The CDR3 is 16 residues long. The germline V gene has CDR1 SGDLS and CDR2 YYNGEE. Trimming removed 0 bases at V and 2 bases at J, with 9 bases between. The CDR3 protein is CASSVVAGAGANVLTF. The CDR3 DNA follows: TGTGCCAGCAGCGTAGTGGCAGGGGCTGGGGCCAACGTCCTGACTTTC.

The genes are TRBV28 and TRBJ2-7, with 7 bases that match TRBD1. CDR3 length equals 15 residues. The V and J ends lost 5 bases and 6 bases, in that order; junction bases with no gene match: 13. Per the germline V gene, CDR1 is MDHEN and CDR2 is SYDVKM. In DNA, the CDR3 is TGTGCCAGCAGTATACGACAGGGTAGGGTCGGCGAGCAGTACTTC. Translation gives CASSIRQGRVGEQYF.

The genes are TRBV11-2 and TRBJ1-3; D gene unclear. Trimming removed 1 base at V and 4 bases at J, with 11 bases between. CDR3 length equals 15 residues. CDR1 is SGHAT and CDR2 is FQNNGV in the germline V gene. In nucleotides, the CDR3 is TGTGCCAGCAGCTTAGTCAGGCACTCAGGAAACACCATATATTTT. Translation gives CASSLVRHSGNTIYF. Using reference TRBV11-2 and TRBJ1-3 for the parts outside the CDR3, the full variable domain is EAGVAQSPRYKIIEKRQSVAFWCNPISGHATLYWYQQILGQGPKLLIQFQNNGVVDDSQLPKDRFSAERLKGVDSTLKIQPAKLEDSAVYLCASSLVRHSGNTIYFGEGSWLTVV.

This clone has only a few counts. The chain carries TRBV2 and TRBJ2-7, with 10 bases identical to TRBD2. The CDR3 is 16 residues long. Germline CDR1 SNHLY, CDR2 FYNNEI. The V gene end was trimmed by 3 bases and the J gene end by 4 bases; junction bases not matched to a gene: 9. The CDR3 DNA reads as TGTGCCAGCAGTGAGTGGACTAGCGGACGGGCTTACGAGCAGTACTTC. Protein product: CASSEWTSGRAYEQYF.

The chain has TRBV18 and TRBJ1-5, with 9 bases fitting TRBD1. Germline values: CDR1 KGHSH, CDR2 LQKENI. Trimming cost V 5 bases and J 4 bases; bases outside gene matches: 3. The CDR3 spans 14 residues. CDR3 in DNA: TGTGCCAGCTCAGACAGGGGGGAGAATCAGCCCCAGCATTTT. This translates into CASSDRGENQPQHF. Based on the CDR3 plus reference TRBV18 and TRBJ1-5, the full variable domain is NAGVMQNPRHLVRRRGQEARLRCSPMKGHSHVYWYRQLPEEGLKFMVYLQKENIIDESGMPKERFSAEFPKEGPSILRIQQVVRGDSAAYFCASSDRGENQPQHFGDGTRLSIL.

The V and J genes are TRBV2 and TRBJ1-5; a possible D gene is TRBD1 (5 bases). Trimming stripped 4 bases from V and 4 bases from J, with 8 bases between. Germline V gives CDR1 SNHLY, CDR2 FYNNEI. The CDR3 has 13 amino acids. In nucleotides, the CDR3 is TGTGCCAGCAGTGTTAGGGGAAATCAGCCCCAGCATTTT. Residues: CASSVRGNQPQHF.

The chain is built from TRBV6-1 and TRBJ2-1; D possibly corresponds to TRBD1 (6 bases). Germline V gene sequence: CDR1 MNHNS, CDR2 SASEGT. With 8 bases removed from V and 6 bases from J, the gap between germline ends came to 14 bases. The CDR3 has 13 amino acids. The CDR3 sequence is CASGVEGGNEQFF. CDR3 nucleotide sequence: TGTGCCAGCGGTGTCGAAGGGGGCAATGAGCAGTTCTTC.

This chain uses TRBV5-1 with TRBJ2-3, with D tentatively TRBD2 (6 bases). Between the trimmed V and J ends, which lost 0 bases and 2 bases, there was a span of 10 bases. The CDR3 runs to 15 residues. CDR1 and CDR2 from the germline V gene are SGHRS and YFSETQ. CDR3 bases: TGCGCCAGCAGCTTGGCCGGGAGAGACACAGATACGCAGTATTTT. Protein: CASSLAGRDTDTQYF.

The chain is built from TRBV5-1 and TRBJ1-3; D is perhaps TRBD1 (6 bases). The CDR3 loop spans 14 amino acids. V was pared by 0 bases and J by 4 bases, with 8 bases between. The germline V gene has CDR1 SGHRS and CDR2 YFSETQ. The CDR3 DNA follows: TGCGCCAGCAGCTTGGGACAGGTGGGAAACACCATATATTTT. Residues: CASSLGQVGNTIYF.

This chain links TRBV2 with TRBJ1-2; TRBD1 matches at 8 bases. The CDR3 covers 13 residues. CDR1 and CDR2 from the germline V gene are SNHLY and FYNNEI. After removal of 3 bases from V and 8 bases from J, the junction contained 5 bases not matched to a gene. The CDR3 is CASSDDRGYGYTF. As DNA, the CDR3 is TGTGCCAGCAGTGACGACAGGGGCTACGGCTACACCTTC.

The rearrangement joins TRBV29-1 to TRBJ2-3; TRBD2 matches 7 bases. CDR1 is SQVTM and CDR2 is ANQGSEA in the germline V gene. The CDR3 runs to 13 residues. Trimming removed 6 bases from V and 3 bases from J; junction bases left unmatched: 6. In DNA form, the CDR3 reads TGCAGCGTAGGACTAGGTGGGACAGATACGCAGTATTTT. Translating it yields CSVGLGGTDTQYF.

The genes are TRBV5-6 and TRBJ2-3, with D maybe TRBD1 (6 bases). CDR1 is SGHDT, CDR2 YYEEEE, per germline. Trimming shortened V by 0 bases and J by 2 bases, and 10 bases separated the two germline ends. The CDR3 length is 15 residues. In DNA, the CDR3 is TGTGCCAGCAGCTTGGGCAGGGGCTACACAGATACGCAGTATTTT. Translation: CASSLGRGYTDTQYF.

Concerning this clone: The junction shows a germline mismatch at one end, possibly a read error. The rearrangement joins TRBV4-1 to TRBJ1-1; TRBD1 might be the D (6 bases). This CDR3 contains 15 residues. Germline CDR1 MGHRA, CDR2 YSYEKL. CDR3 in DNA: TGCGCCAGCAGCCAATCTCGTCAGGGGAACTCTGAAGCTTTCTTT. Translation: CASSQSRQGNSEAFF.

The rearrangement links TRBV5-1 to TRBJ2-1; TRBD1 is a possible D gene (6 bases). The CDR3 covers 17 residues. V shed 6 bases and J shed 0 bases, with 19 bases lying between them. CDR1 is SGHRS, CDR2 YFSETQ, per germline. The CDR3 sequence is CASTKVQGPSSYNEQFF. The CDR3 DNA is TGCGCCAGCACCAAAGTACAGGGCCCGAGCTCCTACAATGAGCAGTTCTTC.

This clone was detected once. The CDR3, as DNA: TGTGCCGGAAGGACAGGAAATAATTCACCCCTCCACTTT. Amino acid sequence: CAGRTGNNSPLHF. The rearrangement uses TRBV6-1 and TRBJ1-6, with 7 nucleotides matching TRBD1. The CDR3 has 13 amino acids. Trimming cost V 11 bases and J 5 bases; bases outside gene matches: 6. Germline V gene data show CDR1 as MNHNS and CDR2 as SASEGT.